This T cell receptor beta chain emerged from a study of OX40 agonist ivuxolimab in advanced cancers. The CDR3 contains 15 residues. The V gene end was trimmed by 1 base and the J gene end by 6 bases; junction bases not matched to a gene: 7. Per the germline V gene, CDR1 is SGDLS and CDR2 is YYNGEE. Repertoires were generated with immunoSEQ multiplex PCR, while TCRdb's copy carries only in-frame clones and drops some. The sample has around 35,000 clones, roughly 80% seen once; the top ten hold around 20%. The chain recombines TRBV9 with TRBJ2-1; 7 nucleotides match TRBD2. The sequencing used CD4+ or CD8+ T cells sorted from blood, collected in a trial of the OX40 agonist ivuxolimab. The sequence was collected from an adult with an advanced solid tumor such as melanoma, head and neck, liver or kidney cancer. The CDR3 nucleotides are TGTGCCAGCAGCGTATGGGGGGACTACCTCAATGAGCAGTTCTTC. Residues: CASSVWGDYLNEQFF.